Shown below are 16 T cell receptor beta chains from a single sample sequenced in a study of identical twins. TCRdb re-called the 5' RACE reads with MiXCR, one entry per CDR3 protein. Of hundreds of thousands of distinct CDR3 sequences in the sample, 18% were seen once. These data were also filed under a second study, of T cells expressing NK-cell markers.

Material for sequencing was PBMCs. These receptor sequences come from a woman between 18 and 29 years old in good health.

This clonotype has a handful of counts. The J gene is TRBJ2-3, the V gene TRBV20-1; tentative D call: TRBD2 (6 bases). This CDR3 region has 14 residues. Per the germline V gene, CDR1 is DFQATT and CDR2 is SNEGSKA (reference sequence). The germline V and J ends were trimmed by 1 base and 4 bases, with 12 bases remaining between them. CDR3 nucleotide sequence: TGCAGTGCTAGAGTACCCAGCGGGTCAGATACGCAGTATTTT. This sequence encodes CSARVPSGSDTQYF.

This clonotype came up many times. The chain carries TRBV7-9 and TRBJ2-7, with D maybe TRBD1 (5 bases). The CDR3 has 13 amino acids. Trimming stripped 6 bases from V and 2 bases from J, with 11 bases between. Germline values: CDR1 SEHNR, CDR2 FQNEAQ (reference sequence). The CDR3, as DNA: TGTGCCAGCAGTTCTCAGGGTGCCTACGAGCAGTACTTC. Protein: CASSSQGAYEQYF.

The chain has TRBV19 and TRBJ1-5; D is unresolved. V lost 6 bases and J lost 6, with 12 bases in between. There are 13 residues in the CDR3. Germline V gene sequence: CDR1 LNHDA, CDR2 SQIVND (reference sequence). The CDR3 bases are TGTGCCAGTAGCCCGGCGCGCCCTCAGCCCCAGCATTTT. It is translated as CASSPARPQPQHF.

The chain has TRBV9 and TRBJ2-3; D may be TRBD2 (6 bases). V lost 0 bases, J lost 5 bases, and 13 bases lay in between. Germline CDR1 SGDLS, CDR2 YYNGEE. The CDR3 runs 15 residues. In DNA, the CDR3 is TGTGCCAGCAGCGTAGTCGCGGGATGGGTAGATACGCAGTATTTT. This codes for CASSVVAGWVDTQYF.

This clonotype was detected ten times or more. The chain is built from TRBV20-1 and TRBJ1-1, with D possibly matching TRBD1 (6 bases). Germline V gives CDR1 DFQATT, CDR2 SNEGSKA (reference sequence). With 5 bases removed from V and 1 base from J, the gap between germline ends came to 14 bases. This CDR3 is built from 14 residues. CDR3 loop: CSAFFPDRNTEAFF. The CDR3 bases are TGCAGTGCTTTTTTCCCGGACAGGAACACTGAAGCTTTCTTT.

The rearrangement links TRBV12-3 or TRBV12-4 to TRBJ2-5; 14 nucleotides agree with TRBD2. V lost 6 bases and J lost 1; bases outside the gene matches: 7. The length of the CDR3 is 17 residues. CDR3 protein: CASSRGLAGVSQETQYF. The CDR3 DNA is TGTGCCAGCAGCCGGGGACTAGCGGGAGTAAGCCAAGAGACCCAGTACTTC.

This clonotype showed up many times. The chain links TRBV20-1 to TRBJ2-2, with 8 bases identical to TRBD2. Germline V gives CDR1 DFQATT, CDR2 SNEGSKA (reference sequence). After removal of 2 bases from V and 1 base from J, the junction contained 0 bases not matched to a gene. The CDR3 sequence is 14 residues long. In DNA form, the CDR3 reads TGCAGTGCTAGACTAGCGGGGAACACCGGGGAGCTGTTTTTT. It yields the protein CSARLAGNTGELFF.

The chain links TRBV6-4 to TRBJ1-2; 9 bases agree with TRBD1. Trimming cost V 4 bases and J 8 bases; bases outside gene matches: 8. The CDR3 is 14 amino acids. Germline V gene data show CDR1 as MRHNA and CDR2 as SNTAGT. As DNA, the CDR3 is TGTGCCAGCAGTGCCCGGGGACAGGGTGACGGCTACACCTTC. Protein sequence: CASSARGQGDGYTF.

There are many counts of this clonotype. This chain links TRBV20-1 with TRBJ2-1; 11 nucleotides align to TRBD2. There are 15 residues in the CDR3. V lost 5 bases and J lost 1; bases outside the gene matches: 4. Germline values: CDR1 DFQATT, CDR2 SNEGSKA (reference sequence). CDR3 loop: CSARTSGSSYNEQFF. The CDR3 DNA reads TGCAGTGCTCGTACTAGCGGGAGTTCCTACAATGAGCAGTTCTTC.

This clonotype was counted only a few times. The chain recombines TRBV5-1 with TRBJ2-2; 10 bases match TRBD2. The CDR3 is 17 amino acids. Germline-derived CDR1 and CDR2 are SGHRS and YFSETQ. J was trimmed by 4 bases and V by 2 bases; bases with no gene match: 8. CDR3 in DNA: TGCGCCAGCAGCTTTCAGCGGGGGGGCCTCGGCACCGGGGAGCTGTTTTTT. This gives the protein CASSFQRGGLGTGELFF.

V usage is TRBV7-2 and J usage is TRBJ1-1, with 7 positions matching TRBD1. The CDR3 sequence is 15 residues long. V was clipped by 5 bases and J by 4 bases; unmatched bases: 10. Germline V gene lookup returns CDR1 SGHTA and CDR2 FQGNSA. The CDR3 sequence is CASSRRQGKTTEAFF. Written as DNA, the CDR3 is TGTGCCAGCAGCAGAAGACAGGGTAAAACCACTGAAGCTTTCTTT.

The chain joins TRBV12-5 to TRBJ2-6; D is uncertain. Germline V gives CDR1 LGHNT, CDR2 FRNRAP. This CDR3 has 13 amino acids. The V end lost 5 bases, the J end lost 0 bases, and 2 bases lay between the germline ends. CDR3: CASGISGANVLTF. As DNA, the CDR3 is TGTGCTAGTGGTATCTCTGGGGCCAACGTCCTGACTTTC.

This clonotype showed up many times. The V call is TRBV10-3, the J call TRBJ2-7, with 10 bases matching TRBD1. Trimming at V came to 2 bases and at J to 9 bases, leaving 7 bases not matched to a gene. CDR1 and CDR2 from the germline V gene are ENHRY and SYGVKD. This CDR3 has 14 amino acids. CDR3 in amino acids: CAISEGRQGAGQYF. The DNA for the CDR3 is TGTGCCATCAGTGAGGGTCGACAGGGGGCCGGGCAGTACTTC.

The rearrangement joins TRBV12-3 or TRBV12-4 to TRBJ1-1; possibly TRBD1 for D (5 bases). The V and J ends lost 7 bases and 5 bases respectively, with 14 bases between them. This CDR3 is 13 amino acids long. CDR3 nucleotide sequence: TGTGCCAGCACTCGTCGGGGGGAAACTGAAGCTTTCTTT. Its translation: CASTRRGETEAFF.

This rearrangement joins TRBV2 to TRBJ2-1, with D unclear. Germline V gene lookup returns CDR1 SNHLY and CDR2 FYNNEI. V was clipped by 2 bases and J by 1 base, with 6 bases between them. This CDR3 is built from 14 residues. The CDR3 region is CASSEQSSYNEQFF. In nucleotides, the CDR3 is TGTGCCAGCAGTGAACAGTCATCCTACAATGAGCAGTTCTTC. Full variable domain (remainder filled in from reference TRBV2 and TRBJ2-1): EPEVTQTPSHQVTQMGQEVILRCVPISNHLYFYWYRQILGQKVEFLVSFYNNEISEKSEIFDDQFSVERPDGSNFTLKIRSTKLEDSAMYFCASSEQSSYNEQFFGPGTRLTVL.

The chain couples TRBV21-1 to TRBJ2-7; the table calls TRBD1, which could not be checked here. TRBV21-1 is designated a pseudogene. The CDR3 has 17 residues. The CDR3 DNA sequence: TGTGCCAGCAGCAAACGAGGGACAGCTAGACCCTTCTACGAGCAGTACTTC. This codes for CASSKRGTARPFYEQYF.